This T cell receptor beta chain emerged from a study of shared clonotypes between healthy human individuals (dated by TCRdb to 2018 to 2021). In the study overall: Two women and a few men aged 18 to 49 years were included in the cohort. To estimate repertoire size and how much clonotypes are shared between individuals, the study performed deep sequencing of blood TCR repertoires from roughly five healthy adults. For each donor, CD4 naive and CD4 memory were each given three plates, CD8 naive was given two plates, and CD8 memory was given one plate. Leukapheresis yielded between about 0.94 and 10 billion PBMCs per donor. Different laboratories and diverse techniques were used to prepare libraries and sequence TCR repertoires, to increase sequencing depth and limit assay-specific biases. The investigation overall reported the following: The genetic and exposure-history diversity represented was limited by the small number of donors. Only blood was sampled, and tissue TCR repertoires likely differ from those in blood. When a few donors were compared, the shared fraction of clonotypes was roughly 4.8% for naive CD4, around 3.6% for naive CD8, 2.3% for memory CD4, and under 0.5% for memory CD8. Incomplete sequencing was indicated by rarefaction of sorted-subset datasets, despite the large sequencing depth. Compared with non-shared clonotypes, the clonotypes found in all four sorted-subset donors had higher generation probabilities. Naive subsets generally had larger estimated clonotype richness than memory subsets. Pairwise subsampling indicated that sequencing depth was expected to affect the degree of clonotype sharing among donors.

Donors were healthy HIV-negative adults with no recently reported acute infections or vaccinations. Every donor was a Caucasian adult living in Nashville, Tennessee, USA. CD4+ T cells were enriched by magnetic negative selection, after which naive cells were positively selected on CD45RA and the negative fraction was taken as the memory subset. After blood collection by leukapheresis, PBMCs were isolated using Ficoll-Histopaque density gradient centrifugation and then cryopreserved in the vapor phase of liquid nitrogen. Purity and quantity of every magnetically sorted T cell population were checked by analytical flow cytometry. From each sorted fraction, genomic DNA was isolated and quantified by UV absorbance on a Nanodrop 2000c. A word on this clone: Its binding antigen is unknown. Base-call qualities are not available, and no considerably larger clone is one nucleotide away. The sample holds other DNA sequences that translate to the same CDR3.

Using the deep immunoSEQ assay, multiplex PCR amplified TCR CDR3 regions from genomic DNA. Extracted genomic DNA from each cell subset was spread evenly across all wells of several immunoSEQ 96-well plates, with each plate serving as a replicate. For sorted subsets, each replicate PCR was loaded with about 0.2 ug genomic DNA, equivalent to 30,000 or so T cell genomes. Purified libraries were quantified with a Qubit 3.0 fluorometer, sized on a Bioanalyzer 2100, and re-quantified with the KAPA Library Quantification kit. Every immunoSEQ 96-well plate was sequenced on a dedicated single-read 150-cycle Illumina NextSeq 550 flow cell. Per the authors' processing: The immunoSEQ output contained only junctional sequences without quality scores, so filtering could not match that applied to full-length reads. Sequences were annotated with PyIR, a Python wrapper for IgBLAST v1.9, and V/J genes and CDR3 were assigned using IMGT germline references. Any read was removed if the V/J assignment was weak (E-value above 1e-6), the CDR3 was missing, or the read contained stop codons, out-of-frame junctions, or ambiguous translated residues. A V3J clonotype was defined by an identical inferred V gene, J gene, and CDR3 amino acid sequence. Percentage overlap between repertoires was calculated by dividing the number of shared unique clonotypes by the size of the smaller repertoire. RTK rarefaction, the Chao1 estimator, and Recon v2.1 estimates of unobserved clonotypes were used to assess repertoire richness. Generation probabilities for all TCRbeta clonotypes obtained by the gDNA method from a handful of donors were computed using OLGA. As stored in TCRdb, this immuneACCESS dataset retains in-frame rearrangements with V and J assigned. A fraction of the clones does not appear; measured against another copy, unresolved V genes explain less than half of the discrepancy, and the remainder lacks a known reason. D and trimming come from the DNA, and the V and J calls and clone size come from that table. The sample contains about 2.4 million clones, 93% of them found a single time. Of the sample, 0.36% is held by the ten largest clones.

V and J lose 4 bases and 4 bases, and a span of 10 bases separates them. Including cysteine and phenylalanine, the CDR3 has 13 amino acids. Only the CDR3 region is kept as DNA, spanning 39 bases read in frame from base 1. The germline V gene sets CDR1 to SGHNT and CDR2 to YENEEA. Here the chain combines TRBV11-3 and TRBJ1-1, with TRBD1 as a weak D call on 5 bases. Sequencing was performed on naive CD4+ T cells from PBMCs. Reading the label with the study, this specimen's cell subset or site is: CD45RA+ positively selected. This receptor was obtained from a man between 18 and 35 years old in good health. Some clones in this sample may be carry-over from other donors' samples. The bases are TGTGCCAGCAGCTGGGGGGGTGGCACTGAAGCTTTCTTT. This sequence encodes CASSWGGGTEAFF.